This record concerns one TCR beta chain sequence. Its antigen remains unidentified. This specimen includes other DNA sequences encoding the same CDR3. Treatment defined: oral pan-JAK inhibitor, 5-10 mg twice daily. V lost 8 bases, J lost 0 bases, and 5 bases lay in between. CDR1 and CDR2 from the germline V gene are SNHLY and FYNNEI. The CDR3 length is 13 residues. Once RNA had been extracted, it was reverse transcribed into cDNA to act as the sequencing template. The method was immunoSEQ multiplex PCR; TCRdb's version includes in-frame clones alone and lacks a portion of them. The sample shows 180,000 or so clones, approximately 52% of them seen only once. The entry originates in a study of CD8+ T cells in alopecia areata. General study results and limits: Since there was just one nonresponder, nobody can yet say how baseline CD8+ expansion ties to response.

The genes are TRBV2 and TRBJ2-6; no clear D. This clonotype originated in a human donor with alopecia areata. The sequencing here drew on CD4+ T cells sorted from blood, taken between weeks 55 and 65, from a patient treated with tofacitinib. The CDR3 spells CASSGSGANVLTF. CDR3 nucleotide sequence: TGTGCCAGCTCGGGCTCTGGGGCCAACGTCCTGACTTTC.